This TCR beta chain was identified during a study of cytomegalovirus exposure and HLA in healthy donors. Trimming pared 4 bases from V and 8 bases from J, leaving 5 bases between. The V gene's germline CDR1 is SEHNR and CDR2 FQNEAQ (reference sequence). The CDR3 has 11 residues. Both 60 Vbeta primers and 13 Jbeta primers went into the PCR. The method was immunoSEQ multiplex PCR; TCRdb's version includes in-frame clones alone and lacks a portion of them. Of around 130,000 clones listed, 80% are singletons. The sequence derives from a man aged 30 to 39 in good health and CMV-seronegative. The sample taken for sequencing was PBMCs. The chain employs TRBV7-9 and TRBJ1-4; D is unresolved. CDR3 DNA: TGTGCCAGCAGCTCACAAGAAAAACTGTTTTTT. Amino acid sequence: CASSSQEKLFF.